These 9 T cell receptor beta chains were all obtained from the same sample, sequenced in a study of Graves' ophthalmopathy and Graves' hyperthyroidism. Investigators amplified TCR beta CDR3 regions from RNA transcripts. HTBI-primed RT-PCR formed the first round, and a multiplex PCR formed the second. Each CDR3 protein is one row after TCRdb ran MiXCR on the multiplex PCR reads. The sample includes 150,000 to 200,000 distinct CDR3 sequences, 30% to 45% of them seen just once. Sequencing input: peripheral blood. Source of these receptors: a man under 40 with Graves' ophthalmopathy.

In this sample, this clonotype turned up many times. This chain connects TRBV28 to TRBJ2-6; D ambiguous. Germline-derived CDR1 and CDR2 are MDHEN and SYDVKM. The CDR3 covers 15 residues. The V end lost 2 bases, the J end lost 2 bases, and 7 bases lay between the germline ends. The CDR3 nucleotides are TGTGCCAGCAGTTTAGGTCGAGCTGGGGCCAACGTCCTGACTTTC. The encoded protein is CASSLGRAGANVLTF.

The chain combines TRBV27 with TRBJ2-5; weak D call: TRBD1 (5 bases). The CDR3 is made up of 13 amino acids. V was pared by 3 bases and J by 5 bases, with 10 bases between. Germline V lookup: CDR1 MNHEY, CDR2 SMNVEV (reference sequence). This CDR3 is CASSFNRPETQYF. CDR3 bases: TGTGCCAGCAGTTTTAACAGGCCGGAGACCCAGTACTTC.

This clonotype was recorded many times. The chain's CDR3 is CASSATLNTEAFF. The CDR3 bases are TGTGCCAGCAGCGCGACACTGAACACTGAAGCTTTCTTT. The rearrangement links TRBV9 to TRBJ1-1, with no clear D. Trimming left V 3 bases short and J 0 bases short, with 6 bases between. This CDR3 comprises 13 residues. Germline CDR1 SGDLS, CDR2 YYNGEE.

This clonotype has ten or more counts. The chain uses TRBV12-3 or TRBV12-4 and TRBJ2-7, with D unresolved. V was trimmed by 4 bases and J by 2 bases, leaving 12 bases between them. The CDR3 spans 14 residues. CDR3 region: CASSYPTATYEQYF. CDR3 coding DNA: TGTGCCAGCAGTTATCCGACTGCAACCTACGAGCAGTACTTC.

A single count supports this clonotype. CDR3 nucleotides: TGTGCCAGCAGCTTCGGGACAGGCCTTAGTTCCGAGCAGTACTTC. This gives the protein CASSFGTGLSSEQYF. The chain combines TRBV11-2 with TRBJ2-7, with 8 bases identical to TRBD1. This CDR3 contains 15 residues. Losses at the gene ends were 3 bases for V and 6 bases for J; bases not matched to a gene: 10. Germline V gene lookup returns CDR1 SGHAT and CDR2 FQNNGV.

In its sample, this clonotype was seen many times. The CDR3 nucleotides read TGCGCCAGCAGCCAAGATGCGGGCGGGAGGAGCTCCTACGAGCAGTACTTC. As protein: CASSQDAGGRSSYEQYF. The genes are TRBV4-3 and TRBJ2-7; the match to TRBD2 covers 8 bases. The CDR3 covers 17 residues. Per germline, CDR1 LGHNA and CDR2 YSLEER. The junction had 7 bases not matched to a gene; V was cut back by 0 bases and J by 0 bases.

This clonotype was recorded many times. The V call is TRBV20-1, the J call TRBJ2-2, with 8 bases that match TRBD2. Germline V gene data show CDR1 as DFQATT and CDR2 as SNEGSKA (reference sequence). The V and J ends lost 3 bases and 0 bases, in that order; junction bases with no gene match: 6. CDR3 length: 16 amino acids. The CDR3 spells CSAREAGGANTGELFF. The CDR3 DNA sequence: TGCAGTGCTAGGGAGGCGGGGGGAGCGAACACCGGGGAGCTGTTTTTT.

The chain uses TRBV4-2 and TRBJ1-2; a weak D match, TRBD1 (5 bases). Germline V gene lookup returns CDR1 LGHNA and CDR2 YNFKEQ. With 4 bases removed from V and 8 bases from J, the gap between germline ends came to 14 bases. The CDR3 has 13 amino acids. This CDR3 reads CASSRWQGDGYTF. For the CDR3, the DNA is TGTGCCAGCAGCCGATGGCAGGGCGACGGCTACACCTTC.

This clonotype appeared many times. This chain links TRBV7-2 with TRBJ2-5; 11 bases agree with TRBD2. The CDR3 runs to 16 residues. Trimming took 5 bases from V and 0 from J; bases not matched to a gene: 5. Germline V gives CDR1 SGHTA, CDR2 FQGNSA. CDR3 in amino acids: CASSPRTSGYQETQYF. The CDR3 coding sequence is TGTGCCAGCAGCCCTCGGACTAGCGGGTACCAAGAGACCCAGTACTTC.